Each of the 15 T cell receptor beta chains below was sequenced from the same sample in a study of shared clonotypes between healthy human individuals. The table came from immunoSEQ multiplex PCR; TCRdb's copy has only in-frame clones and leaves some out. This sample has some 89,000 clones, with roughly two thirds found just once. Source material: memory CD8+ T cells sorted from blood. Indicated subset: CD45RO+ cells pooled with CCR7-negative TemRA cells. The receptors here all came from a man aged 25 to 40 in good health.

The chain combines TRBV7-9 with TRBJ2-5; D is unresolved. Trimming pared 5 bases from V and 4 bases from J, leaving 14 bases between. CDR1 SEHNR and CDR2 FQNEAQ come from the germline V gene (reference sequence). This CDR3 has 14 amino acids. The DNA for the CDR3 is TGTGCCAGCAGCACAATCGGGCCTGTAGAGACCCAGTACTTC. Translated, it gives CASSTIGPVETQYF.

This clone was counted at least ten times. The rearrangement uses TRBV27 and TRBJ2-7, with 10 bases aligning to TRBD2. After removal of 4 bases from V and 3 bases from J, the junction contained 12 bases not matched to a gene. Looked up from germline, CDR1 is MNHEY and CDR2 is SMNVEV (reference sequence). The CDR3 spans 17 residues. This CDR3 is CASSSEGAGGSNYEQYF. CDR3 DNA: TGTGCCAGCAGTTCCGAGGGAGCGGGAGGGTCAAACTACGAGCAGTACTTC.

This clone was detected only once. The rearrangement links TRBV27 to TRBJ2-2; 9 bases fit TRBD2. Germline V lookup: CDR1 MNHEY, CDR2 SMNVEV (reference sequence). Trimming cost V 3 bases and J 4 bases; bases outside gene matches: 3. The CDR3 sequence is 15 residues long. The CDR3 region is CASSFRTSVTGELFF. The CDR3 coding sequence is TGTGCCAGCAGTTTTCGGACTAGCGTCACCGGGGAGCTGTTTTTT.

CDR3 bases: TGTGCCAGCAGCTTAACGCTGAACACTGAAGCTTTCTTT. This encodes CASSLTLNTEAFF. The chain uses TRBV5-8 and TRBJ1-1; no clear D gene. From germline, CDR1 is SGHTS and CDR2 YDEGEE. Between the trimmed V and J ends, which lost 2 bases and 0 bases, there was a span of 5 bases. The CDR3 runs to 13 residues.

This clone was picked up a small number of times. The rearrangement uses TRBV7-9 and TRBJ1-2; possibly TRBD1 for D (6 bases). V was trimmed by 5 bases and J by 7 bases, leaving 8 bases between them. The CDR3 loop spans 11 amino acids. Germline V lookup: CDR1 SEHNR, CDR2 FQNEAQ (reference sequence). CDR3 sequence reads: CASSRGAGYTF. The CDR3, as DNA: TGTGCCAGCAGCCGGGGGGCTGGCTACACCTTC.

The V gene is TRBV6-1, the J gene TRBJ2-1; D is undetermined. V was shortened by 10 bases and J by 2 bases, with 15 bases between the two germline ends. Germline CDR1 reads MNHNS; CDR2 reads SASEGT. This CDR3 contains 14 residues. The CDR3 nucleotides read TGTGCCACAACGACTGGACCAGCCTACAATGAGCAGTTCTTC. This codes for CATTTGPAYNEQFF.

Only one count was recorded for this clone. The chain carries TRBV29-1 and TRBJ1-4; D is possibly TRBD1 (5 bases). The germline V gene has CDR1 SQVTM and CDR2 ANQGSEA. This CDR3 has 12 amino acids. The ends were cut back, 6 bases at V and 6 bases at J, with 11 bases in the middle. This chain's CDR3 is CSVYGADEKLFF. In nucleotides, the CDR3 is TGCAGCGTCTACGGGGCCGATGAAAAACTGTTTTTT.

The J gene is TRBJ1-3, the V gene TRBV7-9; D uncertain. Trimming took 1 base from V and 8 from J, leaving 18 bases between them. This CDR3 spans 16 amino acids. Germline CDR1 SEHNR, CDR2 FQNEAQ (reference sequence). CDR3: CASSLVSLGELYTIYF. Here the CDR3 DNA reads TGTGCCAGCAGCTTAGTTTCCCTCGGGGAACTATACACCATATATTTT.

The gene calls are TRBV4-1 and TRBJ2-2, with TRBD2 as a possible D gene (6 bases). The CDR3 runs to 14 residues. The germline V gene encodes CDR1 MGHRA and CDR2 YSYEKL. V was cut by 6 bases and J by 6 bases, with 14 bases left in between. CDR3 sequence: CASRHPGEAGELFF. The CDR3, as DNA: TGCGCCAGCAGGCACCCTGGGGAGGCCGGGGAGCTGTTTTTT.

A remark on this clone: Within the sample, other DNA sequences also encode this same CDR3. CDR3 in amino acids: CSGGQGGEKLFF. CDR3 coding DNA: TGCAGCGGTGGACAGGGAGGCGAAAAACTGTTTTTT. The rearrangement joins TRBV29-1 to TRBJ1-4; 8 bases are shared with TRBD1. After removal of 7 bases from V and 8 bases from J, the junction contained 6 bases not matched to a gene. Looked up from germline, CDR1 is SQVTM and CDR2 is ANQGSEA. The CDR3 has 12 residues.

Comments on this clone: In the same sample, other DNA sequences code for this CDR3. The chain combines TRBV6-5 with TRBJ1-5; D ambiguous. The germline CDR1 and CDR2 sequences are MNHEY and SVGAGI. This CDR3 contains 15 residues. The V end was cut by 0 bases, the J end by 0 bases, with 6 bases between. The CDR3 DNA follows: TGTGCCAGCAGTTACTCGAGGGATAGCAATCAGCCCCAGCATTTT. This sequence encodes CASSYSRDSNQPQHF.

The rearrangement links TRBV6-1 to TRBJ1-5; D ambiguous. Germline loops: CDR1 MNHNS, CDR2 SASEGT. CDR3 size: 15 residues. Trimming cost V 4 bases and J 2 bases, with 12 bases left between them. CDR3 sequence (DNA): TGTGCCAGCAGTGGACATGTTTCTGGCAATCAGCCCCAGCATTTT. It translates to CASSGHVSGNQPQHF.

This clone was observed a single time. The rearrangement links TRBV10-2 to TRBJ1-4; a possible D gene is TRBD1 (5 bases). Between the trimmed V and J ends, which lost 3 bases and 8 bases, there was a span of 13 bases. Per the germline V gene, CDR1 is WSHSY and CDR2 is SAAADI. The CDR3 runs to 14 residues. The CDR3 sequence: CASSDGARSEKLFF. The CDR3 DNA reads as TGCGCCAGCAGTGATGGGGCCCGCTCCGAAAAACTGTTTTTT.

The V gene is TRBV27, the J gene TRBJ2-2; a possible D gene is TRBD1 (6 bases). The V and J ends lost 1 base and 5 bases respectively, with 17 bases between them. Germline V CDR1 and CDR2: MNHEY, SMNVEV (reference sequence). CDR3 length: 17 amino acids. The CDR3 bases are TGTGCCAGCAGTTTATTGGCCCTGACAGGTCGGACCGGGGAGCTGTTTTTT. Translating gives CASSLLALTGRTGELFF.

On this clone itself: The same CDR3 arises from other DNA sequences in this sample as well. J is TRBJ2-7 and V is TRBV28; D not resolved. Trimming pared 3 bases from V and 3 bases from J, leaving 6 bases between. This CDR3 comprises 12 residues. CDR1 is MDHEN, CDR2 SYDVKM, per germline. CDR3: CASSFSDYEQYF. For the CDR3, the DNA is TGTGCCAGCAGTTTCTCAGACTACGAGCAGTACTTC.